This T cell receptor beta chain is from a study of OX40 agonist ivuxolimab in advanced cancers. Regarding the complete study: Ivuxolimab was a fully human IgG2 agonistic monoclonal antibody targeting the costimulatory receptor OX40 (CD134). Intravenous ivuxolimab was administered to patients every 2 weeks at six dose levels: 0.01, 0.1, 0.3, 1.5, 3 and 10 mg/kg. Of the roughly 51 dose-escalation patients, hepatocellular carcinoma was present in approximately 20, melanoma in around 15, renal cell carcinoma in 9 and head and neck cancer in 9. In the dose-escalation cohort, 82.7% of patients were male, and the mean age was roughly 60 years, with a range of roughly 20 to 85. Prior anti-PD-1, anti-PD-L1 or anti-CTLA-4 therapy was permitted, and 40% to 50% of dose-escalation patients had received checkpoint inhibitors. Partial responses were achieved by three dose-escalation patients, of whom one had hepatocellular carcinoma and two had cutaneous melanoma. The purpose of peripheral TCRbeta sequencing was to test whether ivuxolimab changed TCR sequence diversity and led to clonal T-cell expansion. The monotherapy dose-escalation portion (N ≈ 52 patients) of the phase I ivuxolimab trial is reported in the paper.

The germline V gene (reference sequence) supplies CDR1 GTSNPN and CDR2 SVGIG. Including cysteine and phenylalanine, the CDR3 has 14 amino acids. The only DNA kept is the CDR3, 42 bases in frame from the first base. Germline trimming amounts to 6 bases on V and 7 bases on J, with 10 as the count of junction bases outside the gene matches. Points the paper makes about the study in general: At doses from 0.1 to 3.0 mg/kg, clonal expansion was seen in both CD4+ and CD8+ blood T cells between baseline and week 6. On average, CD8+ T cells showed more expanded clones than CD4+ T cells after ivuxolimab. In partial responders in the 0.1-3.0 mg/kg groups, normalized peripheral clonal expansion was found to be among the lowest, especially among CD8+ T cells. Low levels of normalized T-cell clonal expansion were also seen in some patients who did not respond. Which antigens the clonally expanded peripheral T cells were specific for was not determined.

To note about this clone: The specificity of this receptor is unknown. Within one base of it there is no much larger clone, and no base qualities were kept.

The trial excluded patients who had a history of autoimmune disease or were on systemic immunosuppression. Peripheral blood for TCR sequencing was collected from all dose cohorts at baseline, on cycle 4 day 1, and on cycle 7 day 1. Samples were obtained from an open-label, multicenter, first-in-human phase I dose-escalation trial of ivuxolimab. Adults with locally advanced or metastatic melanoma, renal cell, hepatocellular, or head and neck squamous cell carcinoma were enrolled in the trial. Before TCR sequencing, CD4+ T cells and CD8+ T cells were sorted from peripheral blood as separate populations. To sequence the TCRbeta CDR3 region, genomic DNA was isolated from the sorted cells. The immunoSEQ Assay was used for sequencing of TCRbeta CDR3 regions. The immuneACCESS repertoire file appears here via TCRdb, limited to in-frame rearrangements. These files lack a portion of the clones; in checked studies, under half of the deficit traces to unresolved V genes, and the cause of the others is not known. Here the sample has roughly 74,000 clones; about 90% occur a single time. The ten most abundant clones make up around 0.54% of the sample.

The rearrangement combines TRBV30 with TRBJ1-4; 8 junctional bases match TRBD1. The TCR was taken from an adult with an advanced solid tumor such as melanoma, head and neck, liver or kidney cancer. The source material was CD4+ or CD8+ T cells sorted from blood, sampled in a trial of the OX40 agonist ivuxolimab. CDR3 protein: CACLDRGGGEKLFF. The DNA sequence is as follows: TGTGCCTGCCTCGACAGGGGCGGAGGTGAAAAACTGTTTTTT.